The rows below give T cell receptor beta chains drawn from one sample of a study of T cells in localized non-small cell lung cancer. Repertoires were generated with immunoSEQ multiplex PCR, while TCRdb's copy carries only in-frame clones and drops some. Altogether tens of thousands of clones are present, about 88% being singletons, with the ten largest covering more than 20%. The sample was peripheral blood, taken before any cancer treatment. The receptor source for this set is a woman aged 40-69 years with stage I squamous cell lung carcinoma. Both conserved end residues are part of each CDR3.

V	J	CDR3
TRBV7-7	TRBJ2-5	CASSLGGEGGETQYF
TRBV11-1	TRBJ1-1	CASRQGVDRHTEAFF
TRBV11-3	TRBJ1-4	CASSLVGFERGVTEKLFF
TRBV5-4	TRBJ2-2	CASSWGTGVNTGELFF
TRBV2	TRBJ1-4	CASSPKGGFNEKLFF
TRBV2	TRBJ1-1	CASSEAIITGVRGAFF
TRBV9	TRBJ2-5	CASSVAPDSLKETQYF
TRBV2	TRBJ2-2	CASSGLANTGELFF
TRBV5-1	TRBJ1-1	CASSLDGPTEAFF
TRBV7-6	TRBJ2-1	CASSLAGTSGQFF
TRBV7-6	TRBJ2-3	CASSLALGLAGTDTQYF
TRBV5-1	TRBJ1-1	CASSSRVGRTEAFF
TRBV4-1	TRBJ2-7	CASSQPGQGASYEQYF
TRBV27	TRBJ1-2	CASSPSGYGYTF
TRBV6-1	TRBJ1-2	CASSPMVGEAGYTF
TRBV27	TRBJ2-7	CASSLLAGEDEQYF
TRBV6-1	TRBJ1-6	CASSENGAAGGSPLHF